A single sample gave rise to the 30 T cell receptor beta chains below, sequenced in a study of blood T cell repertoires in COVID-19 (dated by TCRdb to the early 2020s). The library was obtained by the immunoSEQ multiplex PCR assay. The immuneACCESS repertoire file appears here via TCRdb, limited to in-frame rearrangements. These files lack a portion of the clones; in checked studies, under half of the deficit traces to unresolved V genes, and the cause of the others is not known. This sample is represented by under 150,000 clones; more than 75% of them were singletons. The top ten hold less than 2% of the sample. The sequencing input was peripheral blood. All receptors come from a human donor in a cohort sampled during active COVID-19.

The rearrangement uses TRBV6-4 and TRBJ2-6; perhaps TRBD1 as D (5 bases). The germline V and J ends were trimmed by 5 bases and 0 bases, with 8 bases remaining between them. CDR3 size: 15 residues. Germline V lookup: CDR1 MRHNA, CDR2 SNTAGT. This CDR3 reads CASSQGLSGANVLTF. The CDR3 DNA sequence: TGTGCCAGCAGTCAGGGCCTCTCTGGGGCCAACGTCCTGACTTTC.

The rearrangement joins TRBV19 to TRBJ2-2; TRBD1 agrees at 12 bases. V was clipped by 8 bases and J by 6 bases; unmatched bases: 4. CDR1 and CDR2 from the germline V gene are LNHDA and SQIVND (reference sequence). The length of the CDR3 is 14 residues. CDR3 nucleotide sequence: TGTGCCAGTTGGGACAGGGGGCGCGCCGGGGAGCTGTTTTTT. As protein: CASWDRGRAGELFF.

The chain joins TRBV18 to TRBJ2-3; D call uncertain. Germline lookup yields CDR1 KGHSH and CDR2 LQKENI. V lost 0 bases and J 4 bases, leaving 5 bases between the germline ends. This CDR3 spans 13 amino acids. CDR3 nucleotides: TGTGCCAGCTCACCACCGGGCGCAGATACGCAGTATTTT. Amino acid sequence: CASSPPGADTQYF.

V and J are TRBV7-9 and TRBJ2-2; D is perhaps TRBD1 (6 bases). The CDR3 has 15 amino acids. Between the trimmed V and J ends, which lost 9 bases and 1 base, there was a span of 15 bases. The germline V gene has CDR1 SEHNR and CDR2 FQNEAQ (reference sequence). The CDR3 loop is CASVLQGLNTGELFF. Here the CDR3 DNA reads TGTGCCAGTGTCCTACAGGGTTTGAACACCGGGGAGCTGTTTTTT.

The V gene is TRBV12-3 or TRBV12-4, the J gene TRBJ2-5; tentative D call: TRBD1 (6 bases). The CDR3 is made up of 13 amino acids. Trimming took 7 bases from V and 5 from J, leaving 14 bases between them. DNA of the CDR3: TGTGCCAGCAATCAACAGGGTCTGGAGACCCAGTACTTC. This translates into CASNQQGLETQYF.

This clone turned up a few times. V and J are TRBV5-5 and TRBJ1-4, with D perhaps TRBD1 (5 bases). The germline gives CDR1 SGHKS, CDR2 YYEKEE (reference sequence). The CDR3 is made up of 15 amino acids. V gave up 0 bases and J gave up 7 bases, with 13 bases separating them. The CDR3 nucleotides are TGTGCCAGCAGCTTGGTGTTGGGGGGAGGTGAAAAACTGTTTTTT. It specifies CASSLVLGGGEKLFF.

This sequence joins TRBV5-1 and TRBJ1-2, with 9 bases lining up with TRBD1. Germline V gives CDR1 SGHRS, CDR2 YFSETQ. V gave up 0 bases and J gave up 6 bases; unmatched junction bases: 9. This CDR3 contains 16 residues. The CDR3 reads CASSLGPVGTGNGYTF. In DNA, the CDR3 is TGCGCCAGCAGCTTGGGGCCGGTGGGGACAGGGAATGGCTACACCTTC. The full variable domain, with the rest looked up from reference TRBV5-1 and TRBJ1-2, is KAGVTQTPRYLIKTRGQQVTLSCSPISGHRSVSWYQQTPGQGLQFLFEYFSETQRNKGNFPGRFSGRQFSNSRSEMNVSTLELGDSALYLCASSLGPVGTGNGYTFGSGTRLTVV.

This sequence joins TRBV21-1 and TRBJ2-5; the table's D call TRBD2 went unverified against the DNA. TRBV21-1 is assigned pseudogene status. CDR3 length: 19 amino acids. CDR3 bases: TGTGCCAGCAGCAAAGTGGGAGGACTAGCGGACGACTTCGGGGAGACCCAGTACTTC. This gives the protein CASSKVGGLADDFGETQYF.

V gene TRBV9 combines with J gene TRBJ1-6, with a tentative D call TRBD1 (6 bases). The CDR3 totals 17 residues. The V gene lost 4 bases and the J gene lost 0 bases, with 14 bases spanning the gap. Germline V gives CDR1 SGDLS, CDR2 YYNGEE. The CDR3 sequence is CASSPSTGSSYNSPLHF. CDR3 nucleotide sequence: TGTGCCAGCAGCCCATCGACAGGCAGCTCCTATAATTCACCCCTCCACTTT.

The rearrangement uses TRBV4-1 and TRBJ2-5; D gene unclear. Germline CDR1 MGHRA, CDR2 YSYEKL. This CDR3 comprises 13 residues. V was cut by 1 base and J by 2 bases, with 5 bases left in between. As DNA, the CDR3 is TGCGCCAGCAGCCAAGTACAGCAAGAGACCCAGTACTTC. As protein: CASSQVQQETQYF.

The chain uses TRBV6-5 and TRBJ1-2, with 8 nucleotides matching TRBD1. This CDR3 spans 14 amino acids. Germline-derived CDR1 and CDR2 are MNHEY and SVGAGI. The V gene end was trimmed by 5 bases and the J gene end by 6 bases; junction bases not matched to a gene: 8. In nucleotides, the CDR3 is TGTGCCAGCAGTCGACAGGGGTGGAGGCATGGCTACACCTTC. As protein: CASSRQGWRHGYTF.

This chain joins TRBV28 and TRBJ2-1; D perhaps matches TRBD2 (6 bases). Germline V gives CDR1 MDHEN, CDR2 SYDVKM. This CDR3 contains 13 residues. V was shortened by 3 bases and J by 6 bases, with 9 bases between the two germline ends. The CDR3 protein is CASSLGGRNEQFF. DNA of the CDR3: TGTGCCAGCAGTTTGGGGGGACGCAATGAGCAGTTCTTC.

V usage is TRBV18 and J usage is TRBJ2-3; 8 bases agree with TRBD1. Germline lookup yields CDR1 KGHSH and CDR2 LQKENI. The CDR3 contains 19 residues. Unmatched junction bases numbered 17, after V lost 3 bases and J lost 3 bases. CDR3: CASSPPASGSGGRTDTQYF. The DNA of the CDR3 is TGTGCCAGCTCACCTCCGGCCTCGGGTTCAGGGGGCAGGACAGATACGCAGTATTTT.

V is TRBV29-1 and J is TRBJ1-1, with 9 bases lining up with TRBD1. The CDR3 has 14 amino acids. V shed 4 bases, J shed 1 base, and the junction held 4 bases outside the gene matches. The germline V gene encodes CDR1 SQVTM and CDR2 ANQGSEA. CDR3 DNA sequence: TGCAGCGTTGTTGACAGGGGGGAGAACACTGAAGCTTTCTTT. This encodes CSVVDRGENTEAFF.

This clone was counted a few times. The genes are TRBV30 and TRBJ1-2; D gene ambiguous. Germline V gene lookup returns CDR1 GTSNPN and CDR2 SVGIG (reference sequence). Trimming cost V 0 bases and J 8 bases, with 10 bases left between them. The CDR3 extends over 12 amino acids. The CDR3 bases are TGTGCCTGGAGTGTGGGCCCCGCCGGCTACACCTTC. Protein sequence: CAWSVGPAGYTF.

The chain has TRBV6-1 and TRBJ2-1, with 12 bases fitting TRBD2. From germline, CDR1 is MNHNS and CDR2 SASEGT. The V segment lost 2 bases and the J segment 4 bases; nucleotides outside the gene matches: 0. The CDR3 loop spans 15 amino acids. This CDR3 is CASSELAGGYNEQFF. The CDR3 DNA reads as TGTGCCAGCAGTGAACTAGCGGGGGGGTACAATGAGCAGTTCTTC.

CDR3 region: CASSPGGTGETQYF. DNA of the CDR3: TGTGCCAGCAGCCCAGGGGGGACTGGTGAGACCCAGTACTTC. V is TRBV7-9 and J is TRBJ2-5; perhaps TRBD1 as D (7 bases). Germline CDR1 reads SEHNR; CDR2 reads FQNEAQ (reference sequence). V was clipped by 5 bases and J by 5 bases, with 15 bases between them. This CDR3 region has 14 residues.

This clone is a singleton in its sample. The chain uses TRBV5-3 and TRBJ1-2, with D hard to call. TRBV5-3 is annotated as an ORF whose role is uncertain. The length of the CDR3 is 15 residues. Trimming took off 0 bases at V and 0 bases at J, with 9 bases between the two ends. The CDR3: CARSLVTDANYGYTF. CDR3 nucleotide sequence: TGTGCCAGAAGCTTGGTAACAGATGCTAACTATGGCTACACCTTC.

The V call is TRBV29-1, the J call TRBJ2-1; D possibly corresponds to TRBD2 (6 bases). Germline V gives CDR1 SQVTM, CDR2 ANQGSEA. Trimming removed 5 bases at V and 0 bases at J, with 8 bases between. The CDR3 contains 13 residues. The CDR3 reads CSVRGSSYNEQFF. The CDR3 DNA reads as TGCAGCGTTCGGGGGAGCTCCTACAATGAGCAGTTCTTC.

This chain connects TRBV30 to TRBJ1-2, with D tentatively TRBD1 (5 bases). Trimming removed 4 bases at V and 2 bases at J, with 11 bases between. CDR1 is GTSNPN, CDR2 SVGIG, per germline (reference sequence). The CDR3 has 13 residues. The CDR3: CAWIRSGNYGYTF. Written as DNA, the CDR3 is TGTGCCTGGATTAGGTCAGGGAACTATGGCTACACCTTC.

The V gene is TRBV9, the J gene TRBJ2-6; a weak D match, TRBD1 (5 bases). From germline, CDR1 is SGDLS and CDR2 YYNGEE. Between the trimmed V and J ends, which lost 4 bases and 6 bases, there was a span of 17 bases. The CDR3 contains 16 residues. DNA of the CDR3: TGTGCCAGCAGCCCTACTTTTAGGGGATTGGCCAACGTCCTGACTTTC. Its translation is CASSPTFRGLANVLTF.

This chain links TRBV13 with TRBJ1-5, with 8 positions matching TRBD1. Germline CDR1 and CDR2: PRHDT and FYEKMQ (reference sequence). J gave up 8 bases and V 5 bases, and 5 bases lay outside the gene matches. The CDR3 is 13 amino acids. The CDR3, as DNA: TGTGCCAGCAGCGCAGGGGGCGGGAAGCCCCAGCATTTT. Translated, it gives CASSAGGGKPQHF. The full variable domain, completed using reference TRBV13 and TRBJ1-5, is AAGVIQSPRHLIKEKRETATLKCYPIPRHDTVYWYQQGPGQDPQFLISFYEKMQSDKGSIPDRFSAQQFSDYHSELNMSSLELGDSALYFCASSAGGGKPQHFGDGTRLSIL.

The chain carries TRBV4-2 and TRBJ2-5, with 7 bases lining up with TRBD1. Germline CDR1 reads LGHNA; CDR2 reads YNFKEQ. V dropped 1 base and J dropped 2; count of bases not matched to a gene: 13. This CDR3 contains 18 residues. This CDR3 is CASSQGPGDSQSQETQYF. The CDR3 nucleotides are TGTGCCAGCAGCCAAGGCCCCGGGGACAGCCAGTCGCAAGAGACCCAGTACTTC.

The CDR3 bases are TGTGCCAGCAGTTCTGTCCGGGGGTCCTTAGGGCAGTACTTC. This gives the protein CASSSVRGSLGQYF. The chain carries TRBV28 and TRBJ2-7; TRBD2 might be the D (6 bases). Looked up from germline, CDR1 is MDHEN and CDR2 is SYDVKM. Between the trimmed V and J ends, which lost 4 bases and 9 bases, there was a span of 19 bases. This CDR3 spans 14 amino acids. The full variable domain, rest sourced from reference TRBV28 and TRBJ2-7, is DVKVTQSSRYLVKRTGEKVFLECVQDMDHENMFWYRQDPGLGLRLIYFSYDVKMKEKGDIPEGYSVSREKKERFSLILESASTNQTSMYLCASSSVRGSLGQYFGPGTRLTVT.

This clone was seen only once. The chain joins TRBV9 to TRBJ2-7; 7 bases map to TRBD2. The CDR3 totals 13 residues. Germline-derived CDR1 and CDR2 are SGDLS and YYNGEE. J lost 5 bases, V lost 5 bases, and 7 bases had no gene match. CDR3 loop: CASSLTGGDEQYF. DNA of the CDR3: TGTGCCAGCAGTCTTACGGGGGGAGACGAGCAGTACTTC.

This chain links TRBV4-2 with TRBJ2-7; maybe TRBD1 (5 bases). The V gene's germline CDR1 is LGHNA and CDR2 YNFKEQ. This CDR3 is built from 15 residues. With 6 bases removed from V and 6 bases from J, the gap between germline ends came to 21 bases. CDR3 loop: CASSAGQALTGEQYF. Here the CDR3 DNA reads TGTGCCAGCAGTGCAGGGCAGGCCCTTACCGGCGAGCAGTACTTC.

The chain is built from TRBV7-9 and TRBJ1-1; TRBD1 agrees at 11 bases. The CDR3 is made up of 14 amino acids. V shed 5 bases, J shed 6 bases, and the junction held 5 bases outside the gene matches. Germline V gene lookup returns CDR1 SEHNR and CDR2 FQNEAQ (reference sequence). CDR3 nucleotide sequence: TGTGCCAGCAGCCGAGGACAGGGGGCCCCTGAAGCTTTCTTT. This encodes CASSRGQGAPEAFF.

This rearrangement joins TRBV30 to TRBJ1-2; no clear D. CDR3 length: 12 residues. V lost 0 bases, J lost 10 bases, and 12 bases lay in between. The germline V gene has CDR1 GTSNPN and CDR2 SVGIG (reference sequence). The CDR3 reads CAWSVRPRDYTF. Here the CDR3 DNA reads TGTGCCTGGAGTGTAAGACCGCGGGACTACACCTTC.

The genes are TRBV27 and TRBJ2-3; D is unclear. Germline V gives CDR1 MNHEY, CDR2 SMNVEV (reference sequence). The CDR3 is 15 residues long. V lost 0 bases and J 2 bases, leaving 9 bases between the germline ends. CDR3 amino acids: CASSLSRWNTDTQYF. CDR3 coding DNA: TGTGCCAGCAGTTTATCGAGGTGGAACACAGATACGCAGTATTTT.

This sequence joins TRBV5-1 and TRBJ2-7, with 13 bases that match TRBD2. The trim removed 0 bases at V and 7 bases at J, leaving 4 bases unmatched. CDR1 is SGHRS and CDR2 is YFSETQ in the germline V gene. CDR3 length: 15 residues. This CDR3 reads CASSLVLAGGREQYF. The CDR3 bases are TGCGCCAGCAGCTTGGTACTAGCGGGAGGGCGGGAGCAGTACTTC.